This T cell receptor (beta chain) was recovered during a study of T cell repertoires in cytomegalovirus infection. This clonotype was found many times. TCRdb re-analysed the reads in MiXCR, keeping a single row per CDR3 protein. Of roughly 500,000 distinct CDR3 sequences listed, over 9% are singletons. CDR3 size: 14 residues. Germline V gives CDR1 SQVTM, CDR2 ANQGSEA. The V end was cut by 7 bases, the J end by 0 bases, with 12 bases between. The chain has TRBV29-1 and TRBJ1-4; no firm D call. The source material was PBMCs. This TCR came from a human donor in good health (CMV status not recorded). Some clones in this sample may be carry-over from other donors' samples. The CDR3 region has the DNA TGCAGCGCCGAGGGTCCAGCAACTAATGAAAAACTGTTTTTT. Translating it yields CSAEGPATNEKLFF. The whole variable domain, remainder taken from reference TRBV29-1 and TRBJ1-4, is SAVISQKPSRDICQRGTSLTIQCQVDSQVTMMFWYRQQPGQSLTLIATANQGSEATYESGFVIDKFPISRPNLTFSTLTVSNMSPEDSSIYLCSAEGPATNEKLFFGSGTQLSVL.